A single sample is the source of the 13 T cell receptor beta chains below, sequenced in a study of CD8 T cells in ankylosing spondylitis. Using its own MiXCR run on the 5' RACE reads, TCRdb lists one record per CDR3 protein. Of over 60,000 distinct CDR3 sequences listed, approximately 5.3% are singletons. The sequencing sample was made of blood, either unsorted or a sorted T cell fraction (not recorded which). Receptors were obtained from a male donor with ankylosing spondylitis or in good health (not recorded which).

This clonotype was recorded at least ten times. The CDR3 region is CASSYRTGRTGYTF. The DNA for the CDR3 is TGTGCCAGCAGTTACCGGACAGGGAGGACTGGCTACACCTTC. The chain recombines TRBV6-5 with TRBJ1-2; TRBD1 agrees at 8 bases. The CDR3 loop spans 14 amino acids. Germline lookup yields CDR1 MNHEY and CDR2 SVGAGI. V was pared by 2 bases and J by 7 bases, with 6 bases of the junction left unmatched.

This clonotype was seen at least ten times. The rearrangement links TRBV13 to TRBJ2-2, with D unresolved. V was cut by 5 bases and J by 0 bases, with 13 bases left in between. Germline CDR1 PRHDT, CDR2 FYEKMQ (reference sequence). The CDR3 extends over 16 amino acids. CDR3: CASSPRLKTNTGELFF. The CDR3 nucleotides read TGTGCCAGCAGCCCCCGACTGAAAACGAACACCGGGGAGCTGTTTTTT. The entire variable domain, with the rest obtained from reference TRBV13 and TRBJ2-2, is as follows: AAGVIQSPRHLIKEKRETATLKCYPIPRHDTVYWYQQGPGQDPQFLISFYEKMQSDKGSIPDRFSAQQFSDYHSELNMSSLELGDSALYFCASSPRLKTNTGELFFGEGSRLTVL.

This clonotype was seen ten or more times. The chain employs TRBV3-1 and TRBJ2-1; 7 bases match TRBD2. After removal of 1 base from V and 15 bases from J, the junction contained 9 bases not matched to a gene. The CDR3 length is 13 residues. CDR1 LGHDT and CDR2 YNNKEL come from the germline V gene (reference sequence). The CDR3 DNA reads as TGTGCCAGCAGCCAAGCGGCGGGGGATAGACGGTTCTTC. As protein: CASSQAAGDRRFF.

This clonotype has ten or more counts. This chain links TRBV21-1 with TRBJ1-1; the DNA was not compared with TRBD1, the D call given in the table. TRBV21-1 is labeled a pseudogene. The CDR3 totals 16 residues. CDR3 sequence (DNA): TGTGCCAGCAGCACCCGAAGGGACAGGGGCGGCACTGAAGCTTTCTTT. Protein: CASSTRRDRGGTEAFF.

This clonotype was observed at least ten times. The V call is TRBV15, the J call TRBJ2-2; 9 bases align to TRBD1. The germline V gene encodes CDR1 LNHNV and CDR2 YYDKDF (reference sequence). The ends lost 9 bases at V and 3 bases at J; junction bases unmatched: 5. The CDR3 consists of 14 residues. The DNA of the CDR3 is TGTGCCACTCGGACAGGGGTTGACACCGGGGAGCTGTTTTTT. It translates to CATRTGVDTGELFF.

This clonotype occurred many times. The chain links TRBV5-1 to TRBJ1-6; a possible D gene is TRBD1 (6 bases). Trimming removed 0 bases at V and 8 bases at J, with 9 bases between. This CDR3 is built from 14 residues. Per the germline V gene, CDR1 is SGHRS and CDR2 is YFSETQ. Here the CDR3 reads CASSLGTADSPLHF. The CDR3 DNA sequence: TGCGCCAGCAGCTTGGGGACAGCTGATTCACCCCTCCACTTT.

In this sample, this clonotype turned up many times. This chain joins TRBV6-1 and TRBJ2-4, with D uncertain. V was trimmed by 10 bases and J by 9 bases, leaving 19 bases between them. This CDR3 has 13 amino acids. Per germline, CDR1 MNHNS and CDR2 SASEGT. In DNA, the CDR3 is TGTGCCATCGAATGGGGTCAAGGCGGCATTCAGTACTTC. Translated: CAIEWGQGGIQYF.

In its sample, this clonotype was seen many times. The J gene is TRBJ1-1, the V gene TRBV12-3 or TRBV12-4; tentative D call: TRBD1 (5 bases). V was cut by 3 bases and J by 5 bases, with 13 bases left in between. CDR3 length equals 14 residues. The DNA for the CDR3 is TGTGCCAGCAGTTTCTGGGGGGGGGAGACTGAAGCTTTCTTT. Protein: CASSFWGGETEAFF.

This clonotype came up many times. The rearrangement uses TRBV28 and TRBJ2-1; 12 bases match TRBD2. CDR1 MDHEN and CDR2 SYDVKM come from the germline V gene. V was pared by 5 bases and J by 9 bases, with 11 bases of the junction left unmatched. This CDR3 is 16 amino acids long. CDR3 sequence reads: CASSLLAGGLESEQFF. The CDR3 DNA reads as TGTGCCAGCAGTCTTCTAGCGGGGGGGCTGGAAAGTGAGCAGTTCTTC.

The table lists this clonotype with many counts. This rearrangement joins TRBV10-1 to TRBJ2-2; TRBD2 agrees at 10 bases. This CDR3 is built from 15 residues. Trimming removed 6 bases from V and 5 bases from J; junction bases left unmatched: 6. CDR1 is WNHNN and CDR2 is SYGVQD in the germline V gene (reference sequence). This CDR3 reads CASSRTSGTTGELFF. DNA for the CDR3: TGCGCCAGCAGCCGGACTAGCGGTACTACCGGGGAGCTGTTTTTT.

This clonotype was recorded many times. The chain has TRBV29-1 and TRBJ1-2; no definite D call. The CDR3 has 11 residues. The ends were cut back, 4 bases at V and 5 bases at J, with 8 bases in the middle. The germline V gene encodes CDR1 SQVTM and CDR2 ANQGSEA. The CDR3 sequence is CSVGGSYGYTF. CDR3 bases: TGCAGCGTTGGAGGGTCTTATGGCTACACCTTC.

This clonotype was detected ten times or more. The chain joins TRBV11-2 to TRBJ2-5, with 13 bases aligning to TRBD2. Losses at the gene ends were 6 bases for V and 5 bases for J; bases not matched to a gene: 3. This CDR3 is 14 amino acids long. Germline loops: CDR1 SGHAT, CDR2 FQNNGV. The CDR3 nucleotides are TGTGCCAGCAGGCCGGGACTAGCGGGGGAGACCCAGTACTTC. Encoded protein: CASRPGLAGETQYF. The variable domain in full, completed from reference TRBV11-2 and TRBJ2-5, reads EAGVAQSPRYKIIEKRQSVAFWCNPISGHATLYWYQQILGQGPKLLIQFQNNGVVDDSQLPKDRFSAERLKGVDSTLKIQPAKLEDSAVYLCASRPGLAGETQYFGPGTRLLVL.

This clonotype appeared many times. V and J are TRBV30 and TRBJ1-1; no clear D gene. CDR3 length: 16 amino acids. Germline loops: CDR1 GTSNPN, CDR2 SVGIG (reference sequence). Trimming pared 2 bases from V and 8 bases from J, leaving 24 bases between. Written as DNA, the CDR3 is TGTGCCTGGAGTCGGCCAGCTCCACTTACCCATGCGGAAGCTTTCTTT. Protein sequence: CAWSRPAPLTHAEAFF.